What follows are 9 T cell receptor beta chains derived from one specimen sequenced in a study of blood T cell repertoires in COVID-19. Here immunoSEQ multiplex PCR was the method, and the copy in TCRdb shows in-frame clones only, minus some. The sample carries around 130,000 clones, under 85% recorded once. Sequenced: PBMCs or T cells enriched from blood (not recorded which). These TCRs come from a young woman who had been exposed to COVID-19.

The V gene is TRBV7-2, the J gene TRBJ2-7; no firm D call. The CDR3 is 15 amino acids. Germline V gene sequence: CDR1 SGHTA, CDR2 FQGNSA. V gave up 1 base and J gave up 2 bases, with 12 bases separating them. Written as DNA, the CDR3 is TGTGCCAGCAGCTTAGGGCCACAGAGAACCTACGAGCAGTACTTC. It is translated as CASSLGPQRTYEQYF.

This clone was found a few times. The V gene is TRBV12-3 or TRBV12-4, the J gene TRBJ1-5, with D possibly matching TRBD1 (5 bases). This CDR3 is built from 13 residues. Trimming removed 2 bases at V and 5 bases at J, with 7 bases between. CDR3 amino acids: CASSLIGDQPQHF. CDR3 sequence (DNA): TGTGCCAGCAGTTTAATAGGGGATCAGCCCCAGCATTTT.

This clone occurred a few times. The CDR3 nucleotides read TGTGCCAGCAGTTTACACAGGGATAATTCACCCCTCCACTTT. This sequence encodes CASSLHRDNSPLHF. The chain combines TRBV28 with TRBJ1-6; TRBD1 is a possible D gene (6 bases). The CDR3 is made up of 14 amino acids. V lost 2 bases and J 5 bases, leaving 7 bases between the germline ends. In germline, CDR1 is MDHEN, CDR2 SYDVKM.

This chain uses TRBV6-5 with TRBJ1-1, with D hard to call. Between the trimmed V and J ends, which lost 0 bases and 6 bases, there was a span of 8 bases. Looked up from germline, CDR1 is MNHEY and CDR2 is SVGAGI. The CDR3 loop spans 13 amino acids. CDR3 sequence (DNA): TGTGCCAGCAGTTACTCGAGAATCGCTGAAGCTTTCTTT. It is translated as CASSYSRIAEAFF.

This chain's CDR3 is CAWTFGTSGASTDTQYF. CDR3 coding DNA: TGTGCCTGGACCTTCGGGACTAGCGGGGCGAGCACAGATACGCAGTATTTT. The chain employs TRBV30 and TRBJ2-3; TRBD2 agrees at 13 bases. CDR1 is GTSNPN and CDR2 is SVGIG in the germline V gene (reference sequence). The CDR3 has 17 residues. Trimming at V came to 4 bases and at J to 0 bases, leaving 7 bases not matched to a gene.

The rearrangement joins TRBV15 to TRBJ2-5; D possibly corresponds to TRBD2 (6 bases). The CDR3 spans 15 residues. Germline V lookup: CDR1 LNHNV, CDR2 YYDKDF (reference sequence). Between the trimmed V and J ends, which lost 0 bases and 7 bases, there was a span of 15 bases. For the CDR3, the DNA is TGTGCCACCAGCAGAGACCGGGCGGGATTCTGGACCCAGTACTTC. Amino acids: CATSRDRAGFWTQYF. The whole variable domain, remainder taken from reference TRBV15 and TRBJ2-5, is DAMVIQNPRYQVTQFGKPVTLSCSQTLNHNVMYWYQQKSSQAPKLLFHYYDKDFNNEADTPDNFQSRRPNTSFCFLDIRSPGLGDTAMYLCATSRDRAGFWTQYFGPGTRLLVL.

The chain is built from TRBV5-1 and TRBJ2-7; 10 bases agree with TRBD1. CDR3 length: 14 residues. Germline assignment: CDR1 SGHRS and CDR2 YFSETQ. With V trimmed by 4 bases and J by 7 bases, 8 bases remained unmatched. The CDR3 bases are TGCGCCAGCAGCACGGGACAGGGGATGGAAGAGCAGTACTTC. Translating it yields CASSTGQGMEEQYF.

The chain joins TRBV28 to TRBJ2-4; 7 bases fit TRBD2. J lost 0 bases, V lost 7 bases, and 9 bases had no gene match. The CDR3 consists of 16 residues. The germline V gene has CDR1 MDHEN and CDR2 SYDVKM. The chain's CDR3 is CASIPGGVRAKNIQYF. In nucleotides, the CDR3 is TGTGCCAGCATCCCGGGGGGAGTTCGAGCCAAAAACATTCAGTACTTC.

The chain joins TRBV5-1 to TRBJ2-1; 10 bases agree with TRBD1. The germline CDR1 and CDR2 sequences are SGHRS and YFSETQ. CDR3 length: 15 amino acids. V lost 0 bases and J lost 8; bases outside the gene matches: 5. CDR3 protein: CASSLGQGAIDEQFF. CDR3 coding DNA: TGCGCCAGCAGCTTGGGACAGGGGGCTATCGATGAGCAGTTCTTC.